This T cell receptor beta chain is from a study of cytomegalovirus exposure and HLA in healthy donors. The study, taken as a whole, reports: Cytomegalovirus association was listed for about 160 TCR beta chains.

Here immunoSEQ multiplex PCR was the method, and the copy in TCRdb shows in-frame clones only, minus some. Seen here are 85,000 to 95,000 clones, 95% to 97% observed once, and the top ten hold more than 0.65%. Germline V CDR1 and CDR2: MNHNS, SASEGT. V shed 5 bases, J shed 3 bases, and the junction held 7 bases outside the gene matches. This CDR3 is 14 amino acids long. The donors belonged to the roughly 120-subject validation cohort, separate from the approximately 700-subject first cohort. Comments on this clone: As yet, its antigen is unknown.

This rearrangement joins TRBV6-1 to TRBJ2-7; 7 nucleotides agree with TRBD1. This TCR was recovered from a man aged 18-30 years in good health and CMV-seronegative. Source material: PBMCs. CDR3 bases: TGTGCCAGCAGTAGGGACAGAGCTCGCTACGAGCAGTACGTC. Protein sequence: CASSRDRARYEQYV.